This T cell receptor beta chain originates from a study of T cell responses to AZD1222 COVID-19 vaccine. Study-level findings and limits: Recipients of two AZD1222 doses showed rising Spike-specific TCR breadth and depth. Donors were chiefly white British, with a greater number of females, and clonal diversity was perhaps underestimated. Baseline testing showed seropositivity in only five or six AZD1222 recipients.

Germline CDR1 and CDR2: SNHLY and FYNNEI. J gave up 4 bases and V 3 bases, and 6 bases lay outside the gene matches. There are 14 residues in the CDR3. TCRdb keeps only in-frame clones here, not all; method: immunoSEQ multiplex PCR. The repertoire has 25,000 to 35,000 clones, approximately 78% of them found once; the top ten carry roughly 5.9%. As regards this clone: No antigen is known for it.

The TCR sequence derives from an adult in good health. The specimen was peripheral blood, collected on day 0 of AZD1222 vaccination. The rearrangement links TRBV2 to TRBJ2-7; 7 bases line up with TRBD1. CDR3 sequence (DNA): TGTGCCAGCAGTGAGGTGACAGGGCGATACGAGCAGTACTTC. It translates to CASSEVTGRYEQYF.